The rows below give T cell receptor beta chains drawn from one sample of a study of T cell responses to AZD1222 COVID-19 vaccine. Here immunoSEQ multiplex PCR was the method, and the copy in TCRdb shows in-frame clones only, minus some. The sample shows about 180,000 clones, just over 85% of them seen only once. The sample here was peripheral blood, taken on day 0 of AZD1222 vaccination. Receptor source: an adult in good health. Each CDR3 is given with its conserved first and last residue. The D gene is left open where the match is weak. Where a row states a size, it is once, few, many or the class of an expanded clone; other rows omit it.

d_gene	abundance	v_gene	j_gene	CDR3nt	CDR3aa
-	-	TRBV12-5	TRBJ1-1	TGTGCTAGTGGTTTGGTACAATGGACTGAAGCTTTCTTT	CASGLVQWTEAFF
-	-	TRBV6-2/TRBV6-3	TRBJ2-1	TGTGCCAGCAGTTATGTGAACTCCTACAATGAGCAGTTCTTC	CASSYVNSYNEQFF
-	-	TRBV2	TRBJ1-3	TGTGCCAGCAGTGTACAGGGCTCTGGAAACACCATATATTTT	CASSVQGSGNTIYF
-	-	TRBV2	TRBJ2-5	TGTGCTACCTCCTGGGACCAAGAGACCCAGTACTTC	CATSWDQETQYF
-	few	TRBV7-2	TRBJ1-3	TGTGCCAGCATGGGAATAGGCGGGGGACCGGGAGGAAACACCATATATTTT	CASMGIGGGPGGNTIYF
-	once	TRBV5-4	TRBJ2-5	TGTGCCAGCAGCTTGAGAGGGGGGCAGACCCAGTACTTC	CASSLRGGQTQYF
-	-	TRBV5-4	TRBJ1-2	TGTGCCAGCAGCCCTGGGGGAGGGACCAACTATGGCTACACCTTC	CASSPGGGTNYGYTF
TRBD1	-	TRBV27	TRBJ1-6	TGTGCCAGCAGACTTAGGACAGGAGTAGATTCACCCCTCCACTTT	CASRLRTGVDSPLHF
TRBD1	-	TRBV27	TRBJ1-5	TGTGCCAGCAGTTTATTTGGAGGGGGCGGTTTCAATCAGCCCCAGCATTTT	CASSLFGGGGFNQPQHF
-	-	TRBV28	TRBJ2-5	TGTGCCAGCAGTTTAGGTCCCAGCCTGGAGACCCAGTACTTC	CASSLGPSLETQYF
-	-	TRBV24-1	TRBJ2-2	TGTGCCACCAGTGTCCAAGGGGGCGGGGAGCTGTTTTTT	CATSVQGGGELFF
-	-	TRBV10-3	TRBJ2-3	TGTGCCATCAGTGAGTCGGGGGGTTGGGATACGCAGTATTTT	CAISESGGWDTQYF
TRBD2	-	TRBV6-2/TRBV6-3	TRBJ2-3	TGTGCCAGCAGTTATTTAGCGGGAGGAGATACGCAGTATTTT	CASSYLAGGDTQYF
-	-	TRBV30	TRBJ2-5	TGTGCCTGGAGAAGGGACACGAGGACGTCCCAGTACTTC	CAWRRDTRTSQYF
-	-	TRBV28	TRBJ2-2	TGTGCCAGCAGTCACGATACCGGGGTCTCCTCCGAAAACACCGGGGAGCTGTTTTTT	CASSHDTGVSSENTGELFF
-	-	TRBV12-3/TRBV12-4	TRBJ2-7	-	CASSSSDGYEQYF
TRBD1	-	TRBV6-5	TRBJ1-6	TGTGCCAGCAGTCCCCCCCGGGACAGTAATTCACCCCTCCACTTT	CASSPPRDSNSPLHF
-	-	TRBV27	TRBJ1-1	TGTGCCAGCAGTTCCGTTGGCACTGAAGCTTTCTTT	CASSSVGTEAFF
TRBD1	-	TRBV9	TRBJ2-7	TGTGCCAGCAGCACCCGACAGGGGGCAGACGAGCAGTACTTC	CASSTRQGADEQYF
-	-	TRBV27	TRBJ2-2	TGTGCCAGCAGCGGGACCATTAACACCGGGGAGCTGTTTTTT	CASSGTINTGELFF
TRBD1	-	TRBV6-1	TRBJ2-2	TGTGCCAGCAGTGGAGGGACAGGGGGCGCGAACACCGGGGAGCTGTTTTTT	CASSGGTGGANTGELFF
TRBD1	once	TRBV9	TRBJ1-1	TGTGCCAGCAGCGGCACAGGGGCGGGGGCTTTCTTT	CASSGTGAGAFF
-	-	TRBV15	TRBJ1-3	TGTGCCACCAGCAGAGATCTCCCCGGCTCTGGAAACACCATATATTTT	CATSRDLPGSGNTIYF
-	-	TRBV13	TRBJ1-4	TGTGCCAGCAGCTACCCCGGGACTAATGAAAAACTGTTTTTT	CASSYPGTNEKLFF
-	-	TRBV7-9	TRBJ2-1	TGTGCCAGCAGCTTACTGGCCGAGACAGGTTTTTACAATGAGCAGTTCTTC	CASSLLAETGFYNEQFF
-	-	TRBV28	TRBJ2-5	TGTGCCAGCAGTTTCTGGCAGGGCATCGAGACCCAGTACTTC	CASSFWQGIETQYF
-	-	TRBV29-1	TRBJ2-7	TGCAGCGTTGAACTACAGAGAAGCGAGCAGTACTTC	CSVELQRSEQYF
TRBD1	-	TRBV5-1	TRBJ1-4	TGCGCCAGCAGCTTGGAGGGACAGGCTAATGAAAAACTGTTTTTT	CASSLEGQANEKLFF
-	-	TRBV5-6	TRBJ1-6	TGTGCCAGCAGCTTGGGGCCAGCTTCACCCCTCCACTTT	CASSLGPASPLHF
-	-	TRBV14	TRBJ2-5	TGTGCCAGCAGCCACGTAAAAGAGACCCAGTACTTC	CASSHVKETQYF
-	once	TRBV19	TRBJ1-5	TGTGCCAGTAGTATAAGCAGGAACAATCAGCCCCAGCATTTT	CASSISRNNQPQHF
TRBD1	-	TRBV13	TRBJ2-7	TGTGCCAGCAGCCGGGACAGGGGCTACGAGCAGTACTTC	CASSRDRGYEQYF
-	-	TRBV9	TRBJ2-3	TGTGCCAGCAGCGTACAGTCGCCAGATACGCAGTATTTT	CASSVQSPDTQYF
-	-	TRBV30	TRBJ1-2	TGTGCCTGGAGTGTTTATCAGCCGACTAACTATGGCTACACCTTC	CAWSVYQPTNYGYTF
-	-	TRBV7-2	TRBJ2-5	TGTGCCAGCAGCTTAGACTTGGGGGCCCAAGAGACCCAGTACTTC	CASSLDLGAQETQYF
TRBD2	once	TRBV5-4	TRBJ2-1	TGTGCCAGCAGCTTTGCGACTAGCGGTCTCAATGAGCAGTTCTTC	CASSFATSGLNEQFF
-	few	TRBV7-9	TRBJ1-2	TGTGCCGGAGATATGGGTGGCTACACCTTC	CAGDMGGYTF
-	-	TRBV4-3	TRBJ2-7	TGCGCCAGCAGCCAAGATCTCATCTCCTACGAGCAGTACTTC	CASSQDLISYEQYF
-	-	TRBV29-1	TRBJ2-1	TGCAGCGCCCGAGTGGGGGGGGGCAGGAATGAGCAGTTCTTC	CSARVGGGRNEQFF
TRBD1	-	TRBV28	TRBJ2-5	TGTGCCAGCAGATCCGGACAGGGGGCGTGGGAGACCCAGTACTTC	CASRSGQGAWETQYF
-	-	TRBV15	TRBJ2-3	TGTGCCACCCGCTCCCACCTGGGGCTCACAGATACGCAGTATTTT	CATRSHLGLTDTQYF
-	-	TRBV6-5	TRBJ2-2	TGTGCCAGCAAGAGAGGGGCTGAAGCCGCCGGGGAGCTGTTTTTT	CASKRGAEAAGELFF
-	once	TRBV9	TRBJ1-1	TGTGCCAGCAGCGTAGTCAGGGGCTCGAACACTGAAGCTTTCTTT	CASSVVRGSNTEAFF
-	-	TRBV19	TRBJ1-6	TGTGCCACCAGGGCAGATACCTCCTATAATTCACCCCTCCACTTT	CATRADTSYNSPLHF
-	-	TRBV7-9	TRBJ1-1	TGTGCCAGCAGCCTCACTCTCGGGAACACTGAAGCTTTCTTT	CASSLTLGNTEAFF
-	-	TRBV2	TRBJ1-2	TGTGCCAGCAGTGTCTATGGCTACACCTTC	CASSVYGYTF
-	-	TRBV4-1	TRBJ1-6	TGCGCCAGCAGCCTGGACTCAAATTCACCCCTCCACTTT	CASSLDSNSPLHF
TRBD1	-	TRBV29-1	TRBJ1-2	TGCAGCGCCGGACGGACAGGGGGTATCAACTATGGCTACACCTTC	CSAGRTGGINYGYTF
TRBD1	once	TRBV12-3/TRBV12-4	TRBJ1-2	TGTGCCAGCAGCCAGACAGGGGCTGTTGGCTACACCTTC	CASSQTGAVGYTF
-	-	TRBV2	TRBJ1-5	TGTGCCAGCAGCCTCCCCCTTCGACAGATAGGACAGCCCCAGCATTTT	CASSLPLRQIGQPQHF
-	-	TRBV6-1	TRBJ1-2	TGTGCCAGCAGTGAAGACAGGCTGTTCGGCTACACCTTC	CASSEDRLFGYTF
TRBD2	-	TRBV5-6	TRBJ2-2	TGTGCCAGCAGCGACCAGGGACTAGGGGATATCGGGGAGCTGTTTTTT	CASSDQGLGDIGELFF
TRBD1	-	TRBV27	TRBJ1-5	TGTGCCAGCAGTCCTAAAGGGGGCAGGTGGGGTCAGCCCCAGCATTTT	CASSPKGGRWGQPQHF
TRBD1	-	TRBV28	TRBJ1-1	TGTGCCAGCAGTGGGACAGGGGGAAGGGATACTGAAGCTTTCTTT	CASSGTGGRDTEAFF
TRBD2	-	TRBV30	TRBJ2-7	TGTGCCTGGAGTGTGATGCGGGGGTTTGAGCAGTACTTC	CAWSVMRGFEQYF
-	-	TRBV4-3	TRBJ1-6	TGCGCCAGCAGCCAGGAACTAAACAGAAATTCACCCCTCCACTTT	CASSQELNRNSPLHF
-	-	TRBV5-6	TRBJ2-2	TGTGCCAGCAGCTTGGGCGGGGTGAACACCGGGGAGCTGTTTTTT	CASSLGGVNTGELFF